The TCR beta chain under discussion was sequenced for a study of CD8 T cells in cerebrospinal fluid in Alzheimer's disease. Germline-derived CDR1 and CDR2 are SGDLS and YYNGEE. This CDR3 is 15 amino acids long. TCRdb reprocessed the 10x single-cell sequencing reads, with one entry per CDR3 protein and no DNA. This sample's table reports some 1,400 distinct CDR3 sequences. The sequence was obtained from a human donor with Alzheimer's disease. The sample comprised cerebrospinal fluid. The chain joins TRBV9 to TRBJ2-2; the TCRdb D gene call, TRBD2, has no DNA to confirm it. CDR3 sequence reads: CASSVETGGTGELFF.